This T cell receptor (beta chain) was recovered during a study of cytomegalovirus exposure and HLA in healthy donors. Study-wide findings and caveats: High sensitivity and specificity were reportedly achieved when the classifier diagnosed cytomegalovirus status.

Primers for the PCR totalled 60 Vbeta and 13 Jbeta. Profiled with immunoSEQ multiplex PCR; TCRdb holds only in-frame clones, not every one. The repertoire includes under 150,000 clones, approximately 68% of them detected once, and approximately 1.5% sits in the top ten. Unrecorded immune exposure was likely among donors, who were nominally healthy when sampled. To note about this clone: Its antigen remains unidentified.

CDR1 and CDR2 (germline): SGDLS, YYNGEE. The CDR3 spans 15 residues. V was pared by 4 bases and J by 1 base, with 13 bases between. The sequenced sample was PBMCs. The source is a man younger than 45 in good health and CMV-seropositive. V and J are TRBV9 and TRBJ2-3, with D possibly matching TRBD1 (5 bases). This CDR3 reads CASSPPMGRTDTQYF. The DNA for the CDR3 is TGTGCCAGCAGCCCCCCCATGGGGCGCACAGATACGCAGTATTTT.